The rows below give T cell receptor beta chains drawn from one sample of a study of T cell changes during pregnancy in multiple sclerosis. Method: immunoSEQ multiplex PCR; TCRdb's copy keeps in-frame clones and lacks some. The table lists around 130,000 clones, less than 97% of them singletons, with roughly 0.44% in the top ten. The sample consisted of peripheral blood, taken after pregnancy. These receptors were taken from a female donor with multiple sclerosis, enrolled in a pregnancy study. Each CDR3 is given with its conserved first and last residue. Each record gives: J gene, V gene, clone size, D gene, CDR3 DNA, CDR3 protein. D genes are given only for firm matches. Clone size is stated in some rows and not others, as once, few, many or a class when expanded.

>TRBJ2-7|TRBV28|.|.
TGTGCCAGCAGTACCTTCCCCGGGACAAAACCCTCCTACGAGCAGTACTTC
CASSTFPGTKPSYEQYF
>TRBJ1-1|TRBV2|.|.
TGTGCCAGCAGGAAGGACAGCTTGAACACTGAAGCTTTCTTT
CASRKDSLNTEAFF
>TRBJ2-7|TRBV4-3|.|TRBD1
TGCGCCAGCAGCCAAGGACAGGGGGACACCTACGAGCAGTACTTC
CASSQGQGDTYEQYF
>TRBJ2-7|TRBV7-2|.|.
TGTGCCAGCAGTTTCGCGGGATTACTCTACGAGCAGTACTTC
CASSFAGLLYEQYF
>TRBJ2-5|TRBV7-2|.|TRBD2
TGTGCCAGCAGCTTACTAGCGGGAGGGCCTTTGGAGACCCAGTACTTC
CASSLLAGGPLETQYF
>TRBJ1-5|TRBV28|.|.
TGTGCCAGCAGTTCGATACAGGGTAGGTATCAGCCCCAGCATTTT
CASSSIQGRYQPQHF
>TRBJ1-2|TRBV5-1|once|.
TGCGCCAGCAGCTTGGACACCGACTATGGCTACACCTTC
CASSLDTDYGYTF
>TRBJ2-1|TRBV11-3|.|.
TGTGCCAGCAGCCCCACCCCCGATGTCAGGGGCAATGAGCAGTTCTTC
CASSPTPDVRGNEQFF
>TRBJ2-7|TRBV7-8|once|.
TGTGCCAGCAGCTTAGAAAGGGGGGGACTTTACGAGCAGTACTTC
CASSLERGGLYEQYF
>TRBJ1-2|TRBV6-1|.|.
TGTGCCACTACCTTCTTAGGGGCGGGAAACTATGGCTACACCTTC
CATTFLGAGNYGYTF
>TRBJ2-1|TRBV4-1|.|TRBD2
TGCGCCAGCAGCCAAGAGCGGTTCACTAGCGGGAGGGCCAATGAGCAGTTCTTC
CASSQERFTSGRANEQFF
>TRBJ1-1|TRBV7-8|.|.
TGTGCCAGCGCGCTTGGGCAAGTGACTGAAGCTTTCTTT
CASALGQVTEAFF
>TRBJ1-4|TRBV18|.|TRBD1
TGTGCCAGCTCAAAACAGGGGGCGACTAATGAAAAACTGTTTTTT
CASSKQGATNEKLFF
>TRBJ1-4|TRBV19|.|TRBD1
TGTGCCAGTAGCTTTGACAGGGGGAGAAAACTGTTTTTT
CASSFDRGRKLFF
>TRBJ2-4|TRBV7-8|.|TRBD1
TGTGCCAGCAGCCGCGACAGGGAAAACATTCAGTACTTC
CASSRDRENIQYF
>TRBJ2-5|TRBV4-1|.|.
TGCGCCAGCAGCAGCCCGTCCCTGGGGGGACCCCCAGAGACCCAGTACTTC
CASSSPSLGGPPETQYF
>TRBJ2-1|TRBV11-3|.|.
TGTGCCAGCAGTTCAGGCGGGCTGTACAATGAGCAGTTCTTC
CASSSGGLYNEQFF
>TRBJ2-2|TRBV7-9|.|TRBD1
TGTGCCAGCAGCTCCCGAGGACAGGGGAACACCGGGGAGCTGTTTTTT
CASSSRGQGNTGELFF
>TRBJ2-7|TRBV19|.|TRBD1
TGTGCCACCTGGGGACAGGGAGGGTACGAGCAGTACTTC
CATWGQGGYEQYF
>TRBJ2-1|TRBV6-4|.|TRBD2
TGTGCCAGCAAAGGCGGGAGTGGTGAGCAGTTCTTC
CASKGGSGEQFF
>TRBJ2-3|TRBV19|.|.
TGTGCCAGTAGTATAGGCGTGTCGGCGGGGAGCACAGATACGCAGTATTTT
CASSIGVSAGSTDTQYF
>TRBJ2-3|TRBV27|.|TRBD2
TGTGCCAGCAGTACGACTAGCGGGAGTTTCAATACGCAGTATTTT
CASSTTSGSFNTQYF
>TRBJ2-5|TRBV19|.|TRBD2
TGTGCCAGTAGTATAGACGGGGGGGTCCAAGAGACCCAGTACTTC
CASSIDGGVQETQYF
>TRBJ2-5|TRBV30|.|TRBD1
TGTGCCTGGAACCTCCCGGGGGACAGGGGGCCAGAGACCCAGTACTTC
CAWNLPGDRGPETQYF
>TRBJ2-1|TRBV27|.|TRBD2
TGTGCCAGCAGTTTGGCGGGAGTAGGCGATGAGCAGTTCTTC
CASSLAGVGDEQFF
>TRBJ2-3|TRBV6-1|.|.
TGTGCCGGCTCAGGGTTCACAGATACGCAGTATTTT
CAGSGFTDTQYF
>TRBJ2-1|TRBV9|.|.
TGTGCCAGCAGCGACGCGGGACGCAATGAGCAGTTCTTC
CASSDAGRNEQFF
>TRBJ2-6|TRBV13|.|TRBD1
TGTGCCAGCAGCGTCGACAGGGCTGGGGCCAACGTCCTGACTTTC
CASSVDRAGANVLTF
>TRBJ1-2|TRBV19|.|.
TGTGCCAGTAGTATAGGGGACAAACCTCTCTATGGCTACACCTTC
CASSIGDKPLYGYTF
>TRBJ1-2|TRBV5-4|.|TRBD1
TGTGCCAGCAGCTTACAGGGGCAGAACTATGGCTACACCTTC
CASSLQGQNYGYTF
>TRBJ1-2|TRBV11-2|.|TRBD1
TGTGCCAGCAGCTTAGAAGGGACAGGGTATGGCTACACCTTC
CASSLEGTGYGYTF
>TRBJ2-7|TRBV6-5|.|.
TGTGCCAGCAGTTCCCGACAGGCGAGCTCCTACGAGCAGTACTTC
CASSSRQASSYEQYF
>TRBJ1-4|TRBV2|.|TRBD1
TGTGCCAGCAGTGAAGACAGGGGGCGGAATGAAAAACTGTTTTTT
CASSEDRGRNEKLFF
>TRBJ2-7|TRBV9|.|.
TGTGCCAGCAGCCAGGGGGGACAGTTCTACGAGCAGTACTTC
CASSQGGQFYEQYF
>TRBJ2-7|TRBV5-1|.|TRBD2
TGCGCCAGCAGCCCAGCGGGACTAGGGACCTACGAGCAGTACTTC
CASSPAGLGTYEQYF
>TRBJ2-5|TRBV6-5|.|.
TGTGCCAGCAGTTACTCGAGTCTAGCGAGCCAAGAGACCCAGTACTTC
CASSYSSLASQETQYF
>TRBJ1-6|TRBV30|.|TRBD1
TGTGCCTGGGGGACAGGGTCGTGGTCTTCACCCCTCCACTTT
CAWGTGSWSSPLHF
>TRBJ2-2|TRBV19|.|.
TGTGCCAGTAGTATTGTCGTGGGCAGGCAGAACACCGGGGAGCTGTTTTTT
CASSIVVGRQNTGELFF
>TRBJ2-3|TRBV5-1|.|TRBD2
TGCGCCAGCAGCTTGCCTAGCGGGAGTGGGGGCACAGATACGCAGTATTTT
CASSLPSGSGGTDTQYF
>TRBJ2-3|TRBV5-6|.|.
TGTGCCAGCAGCTTGGTGGCGACAGGGAGGACAGATACGCAGTATTTT
CASSLVATGRTDTQYF
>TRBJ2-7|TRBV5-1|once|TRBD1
TGCGCCAGCAGCTTGGAGACAGGGGGCTACGAGCAGTACTTC
CASSLETGGYEQYF
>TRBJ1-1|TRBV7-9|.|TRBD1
TGTGCCAGCAGTGTCGACAGGGCACCTTGGGAAGCTTTCTTT
CASSVDRAPWEAFF
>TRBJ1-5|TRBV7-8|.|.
TGTGCCAGCAGCTTTTTTGGCGGAAGCAATCAGCCCCAGCATTTT
CASSFFGGSNQPQHF
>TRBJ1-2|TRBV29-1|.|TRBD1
TGCAGCGTTGATAATAGGGACAGTTTTTCTAACTATGGCTACACCTTC
CSVDNRDSFSNYGYTF
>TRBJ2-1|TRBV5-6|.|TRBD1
TGTGCCAGCAGGACACCGGGACAGGGGGCTAATGAGCAGTTCTTC
CASRTPGQGANEQFF
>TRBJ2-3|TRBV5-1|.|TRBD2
TGCGCCAGCAGCTTGGGGCGGGAGTTAGTCACAGATACGCAGTATTTT
CASSLGRELVTDTQYF
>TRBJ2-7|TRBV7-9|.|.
TGTGCCAGCAGTTATACCGGTTCCGAGCAGTACTTC
CASSYTGSEQYF
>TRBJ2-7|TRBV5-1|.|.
TGCGCCAGCAGGGTAGACTTGACAGGAACCTACGAGCAGTACTTC
CASRVDLTGTYEQYF
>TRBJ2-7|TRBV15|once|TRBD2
TGTGCCACCAGCAACGGACTAGCGGGAGTAAGGGAGCAGTACTTC
CATSNGLAGVREQYF
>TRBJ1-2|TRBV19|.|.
TGTGCCAGTAGTATCCTCTCGGCGGACTATGGCTACACCTTC
CASSILSADYGYTF
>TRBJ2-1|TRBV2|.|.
TGTGCCAGCAGTGAAGTACCTAGCAGTCATGAGCAGTTCTTC
CASSEVPSSHEQFF
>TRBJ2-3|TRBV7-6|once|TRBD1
TGTGCCAGCAGCTCACCCGGACAGGGGGTCGTAACAGATACGCAGTATTTT
CASSSPGQGVVTDTQYF
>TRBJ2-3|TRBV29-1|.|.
TGCAGCGTCAAATCTTCGATACTTAGCACAGATACGCAGTATTTT
CSVKSSILSTDTQYF
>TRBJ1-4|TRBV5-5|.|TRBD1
TGTGCCAGCAGCTTGGGACGACAGGGGGCCAGTGAAAAACTGTTTTTT
CASSLGRQGASEKLFF